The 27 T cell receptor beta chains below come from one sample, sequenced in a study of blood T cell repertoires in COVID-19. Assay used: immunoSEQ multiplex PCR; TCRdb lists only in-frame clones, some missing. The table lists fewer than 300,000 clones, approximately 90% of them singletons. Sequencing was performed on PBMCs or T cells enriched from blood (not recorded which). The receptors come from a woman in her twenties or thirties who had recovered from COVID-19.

This CDR3 is CASSFQDLPSYNEQFF. CDR3 DNA: TGTGCCAGCAGTTTCCAGGATCTTCCCTCCTACAATGAGCAGTTCTTC. V gene TRBV28 combines with J gene TRBJ2-1; D unresolved. The germline V and J ends were trimmed by 3 bases and 0 bases, with 12 bases remaining between them. Germline V CDR1 and CDR2: MDHEN, SYDVKM. CDR3 length: 16 residues.

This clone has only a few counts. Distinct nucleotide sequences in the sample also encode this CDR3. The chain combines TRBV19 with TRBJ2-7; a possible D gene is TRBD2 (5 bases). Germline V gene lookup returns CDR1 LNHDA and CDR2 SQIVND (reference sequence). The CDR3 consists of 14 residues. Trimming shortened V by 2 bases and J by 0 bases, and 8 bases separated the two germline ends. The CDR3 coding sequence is TGTGCCAGTAGTATAAGAGGGAGCTCCTACGAGCAGTACTTC. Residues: CASSIRGSSYEQYF.

Here the CDR3 DNA reads TGTGCCAGCACCCGGGAGGTTCATAATGAGCAGTTCTTC. Its protein is CASTREVHNEQFF. The chain combines TRBV28 with TRBJ2-1; 7 bases fit TRBD2. The CDR3 contains 13 residues. CDR1 and CDR2 (germline): MDHEN, SYDVKM. After removal of 7 bases from V and 7 bases from J, the junction contained 7 bases not matched to a gene. Looking up the rest from reference TRBV28 and TRBJ2-1 gives the full variable domain: DVKVTQSSRYLVKRTGEKVFLECVQDMDHENMFWYRQDPGLGLRLIYFSYDVKMKEKGDIPEGYSVSREKKERFSLILESASTNQTSMYLCASTREVHNEQFFGPGTRLTVL.

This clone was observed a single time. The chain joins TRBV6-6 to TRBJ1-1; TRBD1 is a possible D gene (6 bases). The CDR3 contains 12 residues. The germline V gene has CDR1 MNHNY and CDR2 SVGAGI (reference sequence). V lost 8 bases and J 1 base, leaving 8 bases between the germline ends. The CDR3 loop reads CASLTGNTEAFF. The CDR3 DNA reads TGTGCCAGCCTGACAGGGAACACTGAAGCTTTCTTT.

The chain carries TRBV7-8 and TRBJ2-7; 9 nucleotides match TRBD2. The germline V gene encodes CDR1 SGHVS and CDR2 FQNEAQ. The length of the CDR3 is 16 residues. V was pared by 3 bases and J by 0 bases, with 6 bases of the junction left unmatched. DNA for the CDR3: TGTGCCAGCAGCTTCCGCGGGAGGGCCGGCTCCTACGAGCAGTACTTC. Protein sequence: CASSFRGRAGSYEQYF.

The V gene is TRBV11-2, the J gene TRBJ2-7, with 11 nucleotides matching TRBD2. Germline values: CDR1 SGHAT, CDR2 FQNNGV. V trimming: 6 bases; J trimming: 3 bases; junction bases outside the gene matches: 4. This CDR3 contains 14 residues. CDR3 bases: TGTGCCAGCAGAAGACTAGCGGGACTCTACGAGCAGTACTTC. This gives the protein CASRRLAGLYEQYF.

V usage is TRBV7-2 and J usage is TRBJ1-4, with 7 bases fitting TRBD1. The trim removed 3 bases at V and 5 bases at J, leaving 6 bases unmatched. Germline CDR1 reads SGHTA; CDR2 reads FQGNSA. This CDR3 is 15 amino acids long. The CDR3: CASSFTGVRNEKLFF. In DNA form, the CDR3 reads TGTGCCAGCAGCTTTACAGGGGTCCGCAATGAAAAACTGTTTTTT.

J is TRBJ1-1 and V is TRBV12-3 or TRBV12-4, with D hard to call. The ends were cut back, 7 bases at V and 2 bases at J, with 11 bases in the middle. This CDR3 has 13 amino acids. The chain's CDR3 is CASKFRGNTEAFF. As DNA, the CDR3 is TGTGCCAGCAAGTTCCGCGGTAACACTGAAGCTTTCTTT.

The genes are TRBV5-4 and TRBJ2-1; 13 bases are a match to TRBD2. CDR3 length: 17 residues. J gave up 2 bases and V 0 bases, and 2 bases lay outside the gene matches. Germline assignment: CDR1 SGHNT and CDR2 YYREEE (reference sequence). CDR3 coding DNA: TGTGCCAGCAGCTTGGATGGGACTAGCGGGACCTACAATGAGCAGTTCTTC. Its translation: CASSLDGTSGTYNEQFF. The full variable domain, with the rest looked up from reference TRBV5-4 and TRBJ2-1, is ETGVTQSPTHLIKTRGQQVTLRCSSQSGHNTVSWYQQALGQGPQFIFQYYREEENGRGNFPPRFSGLQFPNYSSELNVNALELDDSALYLCASSLDGTSGTYNEQFFGPGTRLTVL.

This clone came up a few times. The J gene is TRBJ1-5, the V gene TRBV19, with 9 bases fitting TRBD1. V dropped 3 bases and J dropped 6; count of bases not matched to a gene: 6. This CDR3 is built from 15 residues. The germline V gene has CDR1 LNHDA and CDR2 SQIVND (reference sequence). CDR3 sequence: CASSITQDRGQPQHF. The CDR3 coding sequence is TGTGCCAGTAGTATTACCCAGGACAGGGGTCAGCCCCAGCATTTT.

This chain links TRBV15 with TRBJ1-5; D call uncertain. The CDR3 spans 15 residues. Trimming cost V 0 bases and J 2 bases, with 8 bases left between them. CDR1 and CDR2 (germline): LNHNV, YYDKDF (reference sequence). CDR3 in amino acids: CATSRDNSGNQPQHF. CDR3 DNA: TGTGCCACCAGCAGAGACAATTCGGGCAATCAGCCCCAGCATTTT.

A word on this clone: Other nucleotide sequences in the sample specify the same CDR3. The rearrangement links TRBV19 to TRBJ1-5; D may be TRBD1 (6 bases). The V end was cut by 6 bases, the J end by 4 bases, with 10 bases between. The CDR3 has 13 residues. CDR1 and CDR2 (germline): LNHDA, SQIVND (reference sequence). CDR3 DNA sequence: TGTGCCAGTAGCAGGGGACTAAATCAGCCCCAGCATTTT. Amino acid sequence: CASSRGLNQPQHF.

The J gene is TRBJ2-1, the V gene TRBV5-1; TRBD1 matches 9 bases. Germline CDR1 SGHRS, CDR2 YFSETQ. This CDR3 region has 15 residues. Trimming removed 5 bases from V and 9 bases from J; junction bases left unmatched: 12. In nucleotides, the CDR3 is TGCGCCAGCAGTCCCTTAACAGGGGGCGGCGGTGAGCAGTTCTTC. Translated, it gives CASSPLTGGGGEQFF.

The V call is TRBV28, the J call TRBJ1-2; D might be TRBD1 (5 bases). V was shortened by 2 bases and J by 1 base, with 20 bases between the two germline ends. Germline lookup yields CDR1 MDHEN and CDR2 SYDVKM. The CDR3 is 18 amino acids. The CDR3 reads CASSLSPLGGRINYGYTF. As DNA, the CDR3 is TGTGCCAGCAGTTTAAGTCCTCTGGGGGGTAGAATTAACTATGGCTACACCTTC.

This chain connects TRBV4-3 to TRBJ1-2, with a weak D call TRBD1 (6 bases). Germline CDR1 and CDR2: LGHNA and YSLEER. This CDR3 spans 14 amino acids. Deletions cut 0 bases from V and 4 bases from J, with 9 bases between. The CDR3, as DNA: TGCGCCAGCAGCCAAGACAGGGGCCTCTATGGCTACACCTTC. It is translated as CASSQDRGLYGYTF.

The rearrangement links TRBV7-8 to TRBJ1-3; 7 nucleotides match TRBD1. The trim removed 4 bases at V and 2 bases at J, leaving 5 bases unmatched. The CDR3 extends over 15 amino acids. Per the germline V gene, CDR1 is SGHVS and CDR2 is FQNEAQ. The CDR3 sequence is CASSSRTGTGNTIYF. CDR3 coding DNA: TGTGCCAGCAGCTCTAGGACAGGCACTGGAAACACCATATATTTT.

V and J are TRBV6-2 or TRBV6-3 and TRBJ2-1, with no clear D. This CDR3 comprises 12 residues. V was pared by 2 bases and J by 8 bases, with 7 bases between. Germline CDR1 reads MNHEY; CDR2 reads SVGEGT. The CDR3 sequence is CASSYLGYEQFF. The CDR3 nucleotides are TGTGCCAGCAGTTACCTAGGTTATGAGCAGTTCTTC.

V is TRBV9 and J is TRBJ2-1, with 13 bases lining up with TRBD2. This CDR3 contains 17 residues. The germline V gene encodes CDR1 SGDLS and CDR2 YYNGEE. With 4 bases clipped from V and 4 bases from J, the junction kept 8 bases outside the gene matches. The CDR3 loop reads CASSPRTSGSEYNEQFF. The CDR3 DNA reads TGTGCCAGCAGCCCTCGGACTAGCGGGAGCGAGTACAATGAGCAGTTCTTC.

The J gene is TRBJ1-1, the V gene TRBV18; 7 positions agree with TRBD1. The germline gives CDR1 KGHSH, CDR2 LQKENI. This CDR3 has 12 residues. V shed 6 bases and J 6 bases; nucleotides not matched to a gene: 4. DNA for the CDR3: TGTGCCAGCTCCTTCCAGGGGGCTGAAGCTTTCTTT. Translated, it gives CASSFQGAEAFF.

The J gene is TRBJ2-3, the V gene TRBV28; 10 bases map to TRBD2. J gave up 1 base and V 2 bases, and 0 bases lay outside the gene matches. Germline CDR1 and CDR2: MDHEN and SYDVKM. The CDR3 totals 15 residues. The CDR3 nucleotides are TGTGCCAGCAGTTTAGGGACTAGCGGCACAGATACGCAGTATTTT. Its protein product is CASSLGTSGTDTQYF. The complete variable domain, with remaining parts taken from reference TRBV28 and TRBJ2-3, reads DVKVTQSSRYLVKRTGEKVFLECVQDMDHENMFWYRQDPGLGLRLIYFSYDVKMKEKGDIPEGYSVSREKKERFSLILESASTNQTSMYLCASSLGTSGTDTQYFGPGTRLTVL.

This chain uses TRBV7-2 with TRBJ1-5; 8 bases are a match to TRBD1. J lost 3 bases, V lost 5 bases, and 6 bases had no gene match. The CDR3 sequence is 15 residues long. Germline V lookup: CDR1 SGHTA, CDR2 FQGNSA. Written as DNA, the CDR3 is TGTGCCAGCAGCCAGGGACAGGTCACCAATCAGCCCCAGCATTTT. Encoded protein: CASSQGQVTNQPQHF.

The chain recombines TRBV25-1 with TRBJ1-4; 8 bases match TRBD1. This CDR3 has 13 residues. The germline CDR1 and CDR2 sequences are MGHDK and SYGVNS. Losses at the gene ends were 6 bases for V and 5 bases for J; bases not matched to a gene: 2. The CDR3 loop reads CASSDRGNEKLFF. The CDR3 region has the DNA TGTGCCAGCAGCGACAGGGGAAATGAAAAACTGTTTTTT.

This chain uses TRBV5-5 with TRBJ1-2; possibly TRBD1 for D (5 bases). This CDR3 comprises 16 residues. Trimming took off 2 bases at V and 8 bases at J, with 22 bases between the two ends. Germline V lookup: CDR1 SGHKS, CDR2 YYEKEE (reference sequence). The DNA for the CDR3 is TGTGCCAGCAGCTTATCAGCGGGACCTCCCCTACAGGGCTACACCTTC. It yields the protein CASSLSAGPPLQGYTF. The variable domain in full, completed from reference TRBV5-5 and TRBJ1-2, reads DAGVTQSPTHLIKTRGQQVTLRCSPISGHKSVSWYQQVLGQGPQFIFQYYEKEERGRGNFPDRFSARQFPNYSSELNVNALLLGDSALYLCASSLSAGPPLQGYTFGSGTRLTVV.

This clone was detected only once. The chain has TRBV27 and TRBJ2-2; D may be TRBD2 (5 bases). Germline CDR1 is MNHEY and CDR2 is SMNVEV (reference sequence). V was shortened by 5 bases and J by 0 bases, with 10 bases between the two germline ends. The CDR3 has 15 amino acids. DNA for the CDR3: TGTGCCAGCAGTGAAGACTATCCGAACACCGGGGAGCTGTTTTTT. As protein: CASSEDYPNTGELFF.

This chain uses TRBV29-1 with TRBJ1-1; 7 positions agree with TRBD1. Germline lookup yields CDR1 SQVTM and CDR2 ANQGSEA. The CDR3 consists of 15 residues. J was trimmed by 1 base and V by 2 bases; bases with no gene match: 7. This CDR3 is CSVEPQDRWNTEAFF. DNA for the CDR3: TGCAGCGTTGAACCCCAGGACAGGTGGAACACTGAAGCTTTCTTT.

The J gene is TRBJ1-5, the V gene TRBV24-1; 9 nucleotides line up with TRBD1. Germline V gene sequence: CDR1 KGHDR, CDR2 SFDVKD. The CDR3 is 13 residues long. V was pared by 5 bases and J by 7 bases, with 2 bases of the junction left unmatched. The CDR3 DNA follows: TGTGCCACCAGTGGGACAGGGGCGCAGCCCCAGCATTTT. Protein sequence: CATSGTGAQPQHF.

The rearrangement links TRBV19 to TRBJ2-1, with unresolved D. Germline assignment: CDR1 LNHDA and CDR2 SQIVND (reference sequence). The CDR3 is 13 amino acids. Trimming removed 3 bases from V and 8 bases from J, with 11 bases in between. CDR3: CASSISLSYEQFF. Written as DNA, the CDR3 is TGTGCCAGTAGTATTTCCCTCAGTTATGAGCAGTTCTTC.